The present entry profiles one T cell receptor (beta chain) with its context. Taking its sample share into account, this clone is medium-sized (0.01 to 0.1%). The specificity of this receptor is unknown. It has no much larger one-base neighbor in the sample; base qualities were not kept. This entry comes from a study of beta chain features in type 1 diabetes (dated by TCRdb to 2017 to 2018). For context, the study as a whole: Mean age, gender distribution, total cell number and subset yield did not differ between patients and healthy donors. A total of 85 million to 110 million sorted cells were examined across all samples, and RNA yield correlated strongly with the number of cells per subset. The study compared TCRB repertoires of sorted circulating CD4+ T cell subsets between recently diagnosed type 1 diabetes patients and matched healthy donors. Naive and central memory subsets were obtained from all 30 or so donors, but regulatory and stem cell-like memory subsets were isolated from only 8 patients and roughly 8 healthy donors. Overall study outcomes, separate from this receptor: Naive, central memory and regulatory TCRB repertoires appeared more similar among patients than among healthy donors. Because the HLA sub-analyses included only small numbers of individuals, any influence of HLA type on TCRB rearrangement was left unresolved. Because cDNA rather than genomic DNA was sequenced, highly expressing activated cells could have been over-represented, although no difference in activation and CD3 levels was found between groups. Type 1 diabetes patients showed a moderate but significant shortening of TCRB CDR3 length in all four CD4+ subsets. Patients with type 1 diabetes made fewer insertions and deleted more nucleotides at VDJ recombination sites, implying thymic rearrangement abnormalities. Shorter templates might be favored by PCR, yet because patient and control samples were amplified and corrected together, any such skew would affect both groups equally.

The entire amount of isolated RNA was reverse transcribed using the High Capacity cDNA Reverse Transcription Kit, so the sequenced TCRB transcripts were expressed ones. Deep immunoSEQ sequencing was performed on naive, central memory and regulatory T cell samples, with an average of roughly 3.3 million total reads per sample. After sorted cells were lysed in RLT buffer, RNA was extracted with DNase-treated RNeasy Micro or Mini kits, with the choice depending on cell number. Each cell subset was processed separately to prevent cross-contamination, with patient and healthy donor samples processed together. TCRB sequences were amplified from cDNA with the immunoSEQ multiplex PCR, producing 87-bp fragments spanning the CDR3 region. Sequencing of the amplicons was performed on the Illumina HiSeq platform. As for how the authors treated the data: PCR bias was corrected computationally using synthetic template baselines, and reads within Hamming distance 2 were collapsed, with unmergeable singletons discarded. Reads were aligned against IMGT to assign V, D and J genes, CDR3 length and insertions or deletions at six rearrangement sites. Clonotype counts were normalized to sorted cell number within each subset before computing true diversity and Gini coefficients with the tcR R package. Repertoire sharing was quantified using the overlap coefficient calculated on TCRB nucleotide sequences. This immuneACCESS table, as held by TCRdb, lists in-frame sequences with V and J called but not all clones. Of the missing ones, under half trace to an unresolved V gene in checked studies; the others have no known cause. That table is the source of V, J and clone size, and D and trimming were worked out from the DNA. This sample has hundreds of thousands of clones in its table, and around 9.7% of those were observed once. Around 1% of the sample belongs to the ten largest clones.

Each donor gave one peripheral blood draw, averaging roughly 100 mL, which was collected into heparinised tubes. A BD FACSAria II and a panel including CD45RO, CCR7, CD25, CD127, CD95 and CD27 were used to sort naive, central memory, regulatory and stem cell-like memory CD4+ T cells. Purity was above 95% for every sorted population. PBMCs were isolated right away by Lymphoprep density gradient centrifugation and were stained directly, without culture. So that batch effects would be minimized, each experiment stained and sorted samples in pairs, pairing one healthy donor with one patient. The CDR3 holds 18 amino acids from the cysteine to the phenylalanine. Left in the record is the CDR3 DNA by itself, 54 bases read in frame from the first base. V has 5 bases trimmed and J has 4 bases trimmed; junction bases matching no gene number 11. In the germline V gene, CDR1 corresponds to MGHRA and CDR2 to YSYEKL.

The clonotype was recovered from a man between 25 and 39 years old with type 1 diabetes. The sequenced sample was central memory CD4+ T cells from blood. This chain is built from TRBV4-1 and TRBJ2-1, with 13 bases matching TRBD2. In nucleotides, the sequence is TGCGCCAGCAGCTCGCACGAAAGGACTAGCGGGGGATACAATGAGCAGTTCTTC. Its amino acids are CASSSHERTSGGYNEQFF.